The clone carrying this T cell receptor beta chain is labeled as medium-sized (0.01 to 0.1%). The antigen remains undetermined. TCRdb independently ran MiXCR on the 5' RACE reads; one entry per CDR3 protein. The repertoire consists of more than 60,000 distinct CDR3 sequences, with roughly 6.4% occurring once and the leading ten covering about 15%. These data come from a study of spatial heterogeneity in lung cancer. Overall study findings and caveats: Ubiquitous expanded tumor TCRs showed up in blood more at resection than follow-up.

Time point denoted: sample taken at primary tumor resection. No cell sorting; template was whole RNA from tumor, lung tissue or PBMC. The CDR3 runs 18 residues. CDR1 LGHNA and CDR2 YNFKEQ come from the germline V gene. V dropped 1 base and J dropped 6; count of bases not matched to a gene: 16. Sequencing used PBMCs, obtained at surgery. This rearrangement joins TRBV4-2 to TRBJ2-7; TRBD2 aligns across 9 bases. The TCR originated in a female donor with early-stage non-small cell lung cancer. The CDR3 here is CASSQVESCTSGSCEQYF. DNA for the CDR3: TGTGCCAGCAGCCAAGTAGAGAGTTGCACTAGCGGGTCATGCGAGCAGTACTTC.